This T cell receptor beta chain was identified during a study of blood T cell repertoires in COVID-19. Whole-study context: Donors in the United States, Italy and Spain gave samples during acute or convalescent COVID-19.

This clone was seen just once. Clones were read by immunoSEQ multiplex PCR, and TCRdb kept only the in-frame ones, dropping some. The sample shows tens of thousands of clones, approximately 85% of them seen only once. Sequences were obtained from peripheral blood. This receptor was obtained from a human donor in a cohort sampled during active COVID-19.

As DNA, the CDR3 is TGTGCCAGCAGCCAAGATTCGGAGGAGCGGGGGGATTCCAAAAACATTCAGTACTTC. Translating gives CASSQDSEERGDSKNIQYF. This sequence joins TRBV3-1 (or the pseudogene TRBV3-2) and TRBJ2-4, with 9 nucleotides matching TRBD2. V was clipped by 0 bases and J by 2 bases; unmatched bases: 11. This CDR3 has 19 amino acids. Germline V gene lookup returns CDR1 LGHDT and CDR2 YNNKEL (reference sequence).